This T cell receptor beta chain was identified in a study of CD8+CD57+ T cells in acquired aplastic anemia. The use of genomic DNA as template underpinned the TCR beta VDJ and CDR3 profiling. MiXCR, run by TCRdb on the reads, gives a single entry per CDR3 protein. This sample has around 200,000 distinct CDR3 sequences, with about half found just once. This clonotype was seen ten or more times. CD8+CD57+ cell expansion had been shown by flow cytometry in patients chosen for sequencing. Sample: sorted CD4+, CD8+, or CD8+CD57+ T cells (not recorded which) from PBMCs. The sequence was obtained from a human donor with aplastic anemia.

CDR3 region: CASSAGTASTDTQYF. DNA of the CDR3: TGTGCCAGCAGTGCCGGGACAGCTAGCACAGATACGCAGTATTTT. V gene TRBV2 combines with J gene TRBJ2-3, with 7 bases fitting TRBD1. Trimming at V came to 4 bases and at J to 0 bases, leaving 4 bases not matched to a gene. Germline V gene sequence: CDR1 SNHLY, CDR2 FYNNEI. This CDR3 has 15 amino acids.